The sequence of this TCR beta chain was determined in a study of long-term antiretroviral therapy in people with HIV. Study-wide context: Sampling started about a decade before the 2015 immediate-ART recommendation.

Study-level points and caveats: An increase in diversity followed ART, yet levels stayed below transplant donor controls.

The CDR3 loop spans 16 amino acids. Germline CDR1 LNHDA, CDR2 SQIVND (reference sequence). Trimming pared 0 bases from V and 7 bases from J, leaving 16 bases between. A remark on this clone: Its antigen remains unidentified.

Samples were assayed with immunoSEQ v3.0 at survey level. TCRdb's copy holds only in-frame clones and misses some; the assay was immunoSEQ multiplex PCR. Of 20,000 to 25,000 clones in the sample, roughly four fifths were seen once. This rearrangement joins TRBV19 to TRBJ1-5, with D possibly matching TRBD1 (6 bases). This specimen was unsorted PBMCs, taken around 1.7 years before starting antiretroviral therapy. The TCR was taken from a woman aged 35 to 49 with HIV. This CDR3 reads CASSIDLEGVLQPQHF. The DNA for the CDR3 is TGTGCCAGTAGTATAGATCTGGAGGGGGTCTTGCAGCCCCAGCATTTT.